This TCR beta chain was identified in a study of Graves' ophthalmopathy and Graves' hyperthyroidism. About the research overall: Untreated patients at initial diagnosis provided peripheral blood.

The study's findings and limits: Stable hyperthyroidism and ophthalmopathy were told apart by a 13-signature model, which achieved just over 85% sensitivity and approximately 82% specificity. Thyroid clonotypes that were expanded above 0.001 frequency mostly also appeared in blood.

RNA transcripts yielded amplified TCR beta CDR3 regions. The first-round RT-PCR employed HTBI primers together with the Qiagen OneStep RT-PCR kit. A multiplex PCR was then performed as the second round. One entry per CDR3 protein results from TCRdb running MiXCR on the multiplex PCR reads. The sample lists some 750,000 distinct CDR3 sequences; 40% were seen once. Exclusion covered patients with other autoimmune diseases or uncontrolled infections (as well as pregnancy or lactation). The germline gives CDR1 WNHNN, CDR2 SYGVQD (reference sequence). The CDR3 has 14 amino acids. V shed 5 bases and J 1 base; nucleotides not matched to a gene: 3. This clonotype was seen repeatedly, ten times or more. The antigen remains undetermined.

The sequence was obtained from an adult man with Graves' ophthalmopathy. The chain has TRBV10-1 and TRBJ1-1, with TRBD1 matching 8 bases. The source material was peripheral blood. DNA of the CDR3: TGCGCCAGCAGTAAAGGGACAGGGAACACTGAAGCTTTCTTT. Its protein product is CASSKGTGNTEAFF.